This is a list of T cell receptor beta chains from one sample in a study of beta chain features in type 1 diabetes. Profiled with immunoSEQ multiplex PCR; TCRdb holds only in-frame clones, not every one. The table has 330,000 or so clones, 20% seen once. Sample: naive CD4+ T cells from blood. These receptors originate from a woman younger than 35 in good health. Both conserved end residues are part of each CDR3. A D gene is named only where the DNA matches it firmly. The listing skips clone size in some rows; elsewhere it reads once, few, many or a size class.

size	V	D	J	CDR3	DNA
few	TRBV18	-	TRBJ2-4	CASSPTGAKNIQYF	TGTGCCAGCTCACCGACGGGGGCCAAAAACATTCAGTACTTC
few	TRBV5-4	-	TRBJ1-1	CASSTDKNTEAFF	TGTGCCAGCAGTACGGACAAGAACACTGAAGCTTTCTTT
-	TRBV6-5	TRBD2	TRBJ2-1	CASSYSRRERGEQFF	TGTGCCAGCAGTTACTCAAGGCGGGAGAGGGGTGAGCAGTTCTTC
few	TRBV5-1	-	TRBJ1-4	CASRLGPATNEKLFF	TGCGCCAGCAGACTTGGGCCTGCAACTAATGAAAAACTGTTTTTT
few	TRBV19	TRBD1	TRBJ1-5	CASRKIDRGHQPQHF	TGTGCCAGTAGAAAGATTGACAGGGGGCATCAGCCCCAGCATTTT
-	TRBV30	TRBD1	TRBJ1-3	CAGQGANGNTIYF	TGTGCCGGACAGGGGGCGAACGGAAACACCATATATTTT
-	TRBV13	-	TRBJ1-1	CASSDIRANTEAFF	TGTGCCAGCAGCGACATCAGGGCGAACACTGAAGCTTTCTTT
few	TRBV19	-	TRBJ1-2	CASSMGADGYTF	TGTGCCAGTAGTATGGGAGCAGATGGCTACACCTTC
-	TRBV11-1	-	TRBJ2-3	CASSSVTDTQYF	TGTGCCAGCAGCTCCGTAACAGATACGCAGTATTTT
-	TRBV5-4	TRBD2	TRBJ2-4	CASTVAGLDIQYF	TGTGCCAGCACCGTAGCGGGATTAGACATTCAGTACTTC
-	TRBV4-1	TRBD1	TRBJ2-3	CASSQGQGLLDTQYF	TGCGCCAGCAGCCAGGGACAGGGCCTTCTGGATACGCAGTATTTT
few	TRBV29-1	-	TRBJ1-1	CSVEPGAEAFF	TGCAGCGTTGAACCGGGAGCCGAAGCTTTCTTT
-	TRBV6-5	TRBD1	TRBJ1-2	CASSPSGTVYGYTF	TGTGCCAGCAGTCCATCTGGGACAGTCTATGGCTACACCTTC
-	TRBV5-4	TRBD2	TRBJ2-3	CASSPSSGGVTDTQYF	TGTGCCAGCAGCCCGAGTAGCGGGGGAGTCACAGATACGCAGTATTTT
-	TRBV7-2	TRBD2	TRBJ2-3	CASSFSGGAVDTQYF	TGTGCCAGCAGCTTTAGCGGGGGGGCGGTAGATACGCAGTATTTT
-	TRBV6-6	-	TRBJ2-7	CASSPGNRAREQYF	TGTGCCAGCAGCCCCGGGAACCGGGCAAGGGAGCAGTACTTC
-	TRBV15	TRBD1	TRBJ2-7	CATSRGTGTYEQYF	TGTGCCACCAGCAGAGGGACAGGGACCTACGAGCAGTACTTC
once	TRBV30	TRBD1	TRBJ2-7	CAWSVGSQGVWEQYF	TGTGCCTGGAGTGTTGGTTCCCAGGGGGTTTGGGAGCAGTACTTC
few	TRBV4-1	-	TRBJ2-5	CASSPRTGEETQYF	TGCGCCAGCAGCCCCCGAACGGGGGAAGAGACCCAGTACTTC
few	TRBV10-3	-	TRBJ2-6	CAISPSQGGGANVLTF	TGTGCCATCAGTCCCTCGCAGGGTGGTGGGGCCAACGTCCTGACTTTC
-	TRBV11-2	TRBD2	TRBJ2-1	CASSAEGLAREQFF	TGTGCCAGCTCAGCTGAGGGACTAGCACGGGAGCAGTTCTTC
-	TRBV14	TRBD1	TRBJ1-2	CASSPWTGGGYTF	TGTGCCAGCAGCCCCTGGACAGGGGGAGGCTACACCTTC
few	TRBV5-1	TRBD2	TRBJ2-5	CASSLDAGGLETQYF	TGCGCCAGCAGCTTGGACGCGGGGGGGCTAGAGACCCAGTACTTC
few	TRBV9	-	TRBJ1-3	CASSVDGGNTIYF	TGTGCCAGCAGCGTAGACGGTGGAAACACCATATATTTT
-	TRBV27	TRBD2	TRBJ2-3	CASSSGLAGAKDTQYF	TGTGCCAGCAGTTCGGGACTAGCGGGAGCCAAAGATACGCAGTATTTT
-	TRBV11-3	TRBD2	TRBJ2-5	CASSSGALRGGETQYF	TGTGCCAGCAGCTCAGGGGCACTTCGGGGGGGAGAGACCCAGTACTTC
-	TRBV7-9	-	TRBJ2-7	CASSLTGNEQYF	TGTGCCAGCAGCTTAACCGGGAACGAGCAGTACTTC
once	TRBV7-2	-	TRBJ2-3	CASSYPRGTSTDTQYF	TGTGCCAGCAGCTACCCCCGCGGGACTAGCACAGATACGCAGTATTTT
few	TRBV5-4	-	TRBJ2-7	CASSPGGAYEQYF	TGTGCCAGCAGCCCGGGGGGCGCCTACGAGCAGTACTTC
few	TRBV30	-	TRBJ1-2	CAWSGGLTGYTF	TGTGCCTGGAGTGGTGGACTAACTGGCTACACCTTC
-	TRBV29-1	-	TRBJ1-1	CSVEGHLLNTEAFF	TGCAGCGTTGAAGGGCACCTCCTGAACACTGAAGCTTTCTTT
-	TRBV7-2	TRBD2	TRBJ2-1	CASSLAWTSGMHEQFF	TGTGCCAGCAGCTTAGCGTGGACTAGCGGGATGCATGAGCAGTTCTTC
few	TRBV2	-	TRBJ1-2	CASSEDSGYGYTF	TGTGCCAGCAGTGAGGACAGTGGCTATGGCTACACCTTC
-	TRBV10-3	-	TRBJ2-3	CAISGQSTDTQYF	TGTGCCATCAGTGGACAAAGCACAGATACGCAGTATTTT
-	TRBV4-1	-	TRBJ1-4	CASSHALGKLFF	TGCGCCAGCAGCCATGCCCTCGGAAAACTGTTTTTT
-	TRBV7-9	TRBD1	TRBJ2-3	CASSPGQGRIHDTQYF	TGTGCCAGCAGCCCGGGACAGGGGAGAATCCACGATACGCAGTATTTT
few	TRBV5-4	TRBD1	TRBJ2-7	CASSARTGYEQYF	TGTGCCAGCAGCGCGAGGACAGGCTACGAGCAGTACTTC
few	TRBV15	-	TRBJ1-1	CATSREGGDTEAFF	TGTGCCACCAGCAGAGAAGGGGGGGACACTGAAGCTTTCTTT
few	TRBV23-1	-	TRBJ2-4	CASSQGQYLAKNIQYF	TGCGCCAGCAGTCAAGGACAGTATCTAGCCAAAAACATTCAGTACTTC
few	TRBV5-1	TRBD2	TRBJ2-1	CASSPDSGREKNEQFF	TGCGCCAGCAGCCCGGATAGCGGGAGAGAGAAGAATGAGCAGTTCTTC
few	TRBV23-1	-	TRBJ2-7	CASSQSPGVEQYF	TGCGCCAGCAGTCAATCGCCGGGGGTCGAGCAGTACTTC
-	TRBV28	-	TRBJ2-3	CASSLAGPDTDTQYF	TGTGCCAGCAGTTTAGCGGGACCCGACACAGATACGCAGTATTTT